What follows is one T cell receptor (beta chain) and its context. Its antigen is still unknown. Through a sample-barcoded 5' primer and a J-beta primer mix, a second PCR was run for roughly 6 to 11 cycles. TCRdb recomputed calls from the 5' RACE reads with MiXCR, one row per CDR3 protein. The data show approximately 2,000,000 distinct CDR3 sequences, about two fifths seen once. The source of the sample is a study of blood T cells in healthy people across ages. Study as a whole: The template switching approach captured approximately one barcoded beta molecule for every two T cells.

Study-wide results and caveats: Researchers judged that diversity estimates from one million T cells fell short of true values.

Sequencing used blood. The origin of this receptor is a human donor in good health.

In nucleotides, the CDR3 is TGTGCCAGCAGCTTAGTGGCTAGCGGGGGGCTTACCTACGAGCAGTACTTC. Translating gives CASSLVASGGLTYEQYF. The gene calls are TRBV7-2 and TRBJ2-7, with 11 bases identical to TRBD2. Losses at the gene ends were 1 base for V and 2 bases for J; bases not matched to a gene: 7. The CDR3 has 17 residues. The V gene's germline CDR1 is SGHTA and CDR2 FQGNSA.